The 21 T cell receptor beta chains below all came from one sample that was sequenced in a study of regulatory T cells in long-lasting Graves disease. The authors built TCR beta libraries using iRepertoire HTBI primers and Arm-PCR of CDR3 regions. TCRdb fed the multiplex PCR reads into MiXCR, producing one record per CDR3 protein. The sample lists roughly 360,000 distinct CDR3 sequences, approximately 25% seen once, with about 27% in the top ten. Documented time point: persistent/refractory GD, antithyroid drugs over 5 years with positive TRAb. PBMCs provided the RNA from which the TCR library was made. This specimen was peripheral blood mononuclear cells (PBMCs), taken when the disease was refractory, from a patient treated with antithyroid drugs. All receptors derive from a woman aged 40-49 years with Graves disease.

Many counts were recorded for this clonotype. CDR3 sequence: CASSPRGQGPQETQYF. The CDR3 coding sequence is TGTGCCAGCAGTCCTCGGGGACAGGGGCCCCAAGAGACCCAGTACTTC. The V call is TRBV28, the J call TRBJ2-5; TRBD1 matches at 10 bases. The J segment lost 1 base and the V segment lost 5 bases, leaving 7 bases of the junction unmatched. CDR3 length: 16 residues. The V gene's germline CDR1 is MDHEN and CDR2 SYDVKM. Full variable domain (rest looked up from reference TRBV28 and TRBJ2-5): DVKVTQSSRYLVKRTGEKVFLECVQDMDHENMFWYRQDPGLGLRLIYFSYDVKMKEKGDIPEGYSVSREKKERFSLILESASTNQTSMYLCASSPRGQGPQETQYFGPGTRLLVL.

The gene calls are TRBV2 and TRBJ2-3; tentatively, D is TRBD1 or TRBD2 (6 bases each). This CDR3 region has 17 residues. CDR1 and CDR2 from the germline V gene are SNHLY and FYNNEI. Trimming cost V 4 bases and J 7 bases, with 24 bases left between them. The CDR3: CASSAGAGGRNKHTQYF. The CDR3 DNA follows: TGTGCCAGCAGTGCGGGGGCAGGAGGTCGGAACAAACATACGCAGTATTTT.

The gene calls are TRBV5-1 and TRBJ2-3, with D possibly TRBD2 on 5 matching bases. This CDR3 contains 14 residues. Germline V gives CDR1 SGHRS, CDR2 YFSETQ. Trimming shortened V by 5 bases and J by 0 bases, and 10 bases separated the two germline ends. In DNA form, the CDR3 reads TGCGCCAGCAGAACAATAGCGAGCACAGATACGCAGTATTTT. It yields the protein CASRTIASTDTQYF. The full variable domain, in which reference TRBV5-1 and TRBJ2-3 provide the parts outside the CDR3, is KAGVTQTPRYLIKTRGQQVTLSCSPISGHRSVSWYQQTPGQGLQFLFEYFSETQRNKGNFPGRFSGRQFSNSRSEMNVSTLELGDSALYLCASRTIASTDTQYFGPGTRLTVL.

This chain connects TRBV9 to TRBJ2-6; tentatively, D is TRBD2 (5 bases). The CDR3 sequence is 15 residues long. From germline, CDR1 is SGDLS and CDR2 YYNGEE. Trimming cost V 2 bases and J 2 bases, with 8 bases left between them. The CDR3 sequence: CASSVEVTGANVLTF. CDR3 nucleotides: TGTGCCAGCAGCGTGGAGGTCACTGGGGCCAACGTCCTGACTTTC.

On this clonotype itself: At one boundary the junction diverges from the germline segment, which might be a read error. The V gene is TRBV2, the J gene TRBJ1-1; D is undetermined. The length of the CDR3 is 14 residues. The germline V gene has CDR1 SNHLY and CDR2 FYNNEI. In nucleotides, the CDR3 is TGTGCCAGCAAGTTCGGGGAGTTGAACACTGTAGCTTTCTTT. The encoded protein is CASKFGELNTVAFF.

V is TRBV15 and J is TRBJ2-7; TRBD2 matches at 14 bases. This CDR3 has 18 amino acids. Trimming cost V 4 bases and J 2 bases; bases outside gene matches: 10. CDR1 and CDR2 (germline): LNHNV, YYDKDF (reference sequence). Here the CDR3 reads CATSIRLAGGPLPYEQYF. In DNA, the CDR3 is TGTGCCACCAGCATCAGACTAGCGGGAGGGCCTCTCCCCTACGAGCAGTACTTC.

This clonotype was seen more than once but under ten times. The rearrangement uses TRBV11-2 and TRBJ2-5; D is undetermined. Per the germline V gene, CDR1 is SGHAT and CDR2 is FQNNGV. Trimming pared 3 bases from V and 4 bases from J, leaving 15 bases between. The CDR3 is 15 amino acids. The CDR3 sequence is CASSLVGDRPETQYF. CDR3 DNA: TGTGCCAGCAGCTTGGTTGGAGATCGTCCAGAGACCCAGTACTTC.

This clonotype was picked up many times. This chain uses TRBV11-2 with TRBJ1-5; no reliable D call. Trimming took 2 bases from V and 6 from J, leaving 8 bases between them. This CDR3 region has 13 residues. The germline gives CDR1 SGHAT, CDR2 FQNNGV. Written as DNA, the CDR3 is TGTGCCAGCAGCTTAATGGCTGGTCAGCCCCAGCATTTT. It encodes CASSLMAGQPQHF.

The V and J genes are TRBV7-2 and TRBJ1-5; D gene uncertain. Germline assignment: CDR1 SGHTA and CDR2 FQGNSA. The CDR3 is 17 residues long. V was trimmed by 3 bases and J by 0 bases, leaving 15 bases between them. The CDR3, as DNA: TGTGCCAGCAGCTTGACACCCGGAATTTATAGCAATCAGCCCCAGCATTTT. The encoded protein is CASSLTPGIYSNQPQHF.

J is TRBJ1-6 and V is TRBV5-1, with D tentatively TRBD1 (5 bases). Per germline, CDR1 SGHRS and CDR2 YFSETQ. V lost 4 bases and J 11 bases, leaving 19 bases between the germline ends. The CDR3 has 15 amino acids. This CDR3 reads CASSLPEDWGAPLHF. The CDR3 nucleotides read TGCGCCAGCAGCCTCCCGGAGGACTGGGGGGCACCCCTCCACTTT. The full variable domain, with the rest looked up from reference TRBV5-1 and TRBJ1-6, is KAGVTQTPRYLIKTRGQQVTLSCSPISGHRSVSWYQQTPGQGLQFLFEYFSETQRNKGNFPGRFSGRQFSNSRSEMNVSTLELGDSALYLCASSLPEDWGAPLHFGNGTRLTVT.

Many counts were recorded for this clonotype. The genes are TRBV28 and TRBJ2-7, with D maybe TRBD1 (6 bases). Germline V lookup: CDR1 MDHEN, CDR2 SYDVKM. Trimming shortened V by 2 bases and J by 4 bases, and 6 bases separated the two germline ends. The CDR3 spans 12 residues. The CDR3 loop reads CASSLTGYEQYF. In DNA, the CDR3 is TGTGCCAGCAGTTTAACAGGGTACGAGCAGTACTTC.

J is TRBJ2-3 and V is TRBV7-9, with 9 positions matching TRBD2. Germline trimming cut 5 bases from V and 0 bases from J; bases unmatched to any gene: 9. CDR1 is SEHNR, CDR2 FQNEAQ, per germline (reference sequence). The CDR3 is made up of 17 amino acids. CDR3 nucleotide sequence: TGTGCCAGCAGCCCCCCGGGACTAGCCCTTAGCACAGATACGCAGTATTTT. Amino acids: CASSPPGLALSTDTQYF.

Many counts were recorded for this clonotype. The J gene is TRBJ1-6, the V gene TRBV12-3 or TRBV12-4; 12 bases line up with TRBD1. The CDR3 runs to 15 residues. V gave up 4 bases and J gave up 9 bases; unmatched junction bases: 4. The CDR3: CASSSGQGASSPLHF. Written as DNA, the CDR3 is TGTGCCAGCAGTTCGGGACAGGGGGCGAGTTCACCCCTCCACTTT.

Ten or more counts support this clonotype. This chain joins TRBV5-1 and TRBJ1-5; tentatively, D is TRBD1 (5 bases). From germline, CDR1 is SGHRS and CDR2 YFSETQ. Trimming shortened V by 4 bases and J by 1 base, and 9 bases separated the two germline ends. This CDR3 comprises 14 residues. This CDR3 reads CASSPGDSNQPQHF. CDR3 in DNA: TGCGCCAGCAGCCCCGGGGACAGCAATCAGCCCCAGCATTTT.

This clonotype occurred a few times. The V gene is TRBV7-8, the J gene TRBJ2-5; 11 bases agree with TRBD2. The CDR3 sequence is 16 residues long. From germline, CDR1 is SGHVS and CDR2 FQNEAQ. V lost 5 bases, J lost 4 bases, and 9 bases stayed unmatched. CDR3 DNA sequence: TGTGCCAGCAGCACCGGGGGACTAGCGGTTGGAGAGACCCAGTACTTC. Its protein product is CASSTGGLAVGETQYF.

This clonotype was picked up a small number of times. The chain recombines TRBV25-1 with TRBJ1-3; D perhaps matches TRBD1 (6 bases). Germline V gene sequence: CDR1 MGHDK, CDR2 SYGVNS. The CDR3 sequence is 17 residues long. V was pared by 2 bases and J by 5 bases, with 19 bases between. In DNA form, the CDR3 reads TGTGCCAGCAGTGAAGTGGGGGGGCCATCCGTGAGAAACACCATATATTTT. It yields the protein CASSEVGGPSVRNTIYF.

This clonotype was detected many times. The CDR3 DNA is TGTGCCAGCAGCTTAGTGAGGGGGACTAGGAGGGGAGAGACCCAGTACTTC. Protein: CASSLVRGTRRGETQYF. The chain carries TRBV11-2 and TRBJ2-5; 8 bases are a match to TRBD2. The germline V gene encodes CDR1 SGHAT and CDR2 FQNNGV. CDR3 length equals 17 residues. V trimming: 1 base; J trimming: 4 bases; junction bases outside the gene matches: 11.

V gene TRBV7-3 combines with J gene TRBJ2-6; tentative D call: TRBD2 (5 bases). The V end was cut by 2 bases, the J end by 0 bases, with 14 bases between. The V gene's germline CDR1 is SGHTA and CDR2 FQGTGA. CDR3 length: 18 residues. This chain's CDR3 is CASSLVPPLGSGANVLTF. The CDR3 DNA is TGTGCCAGCAGCTTAGTCCCCCCACTAGGCTCTGGGGCCAACGTCCTGACTTTC.

This clonotype was observed at least ten times. The chain uses TRBV5-1 and TRBJ1-1; D ambiguous. Trimming took off 4 bases at V and 5 bases at J, with 12 bases between the two ends. The CDR3 runs 13 residues. The germline V gene encodes CDR1 SGHRS and CDR2 YFSETQ. CDR3 in DNA: TGCGCCAGCAGCCCCACAATGGGGACTGAAGCTTTCTTT. Its protein is CASSPTMGTEAFF.

V is TRBV4-1 and J is TRBJ2-7; perhaps TRBD2 as D (7 bases). Germline CDR1 reads MGHRA; CDR2 reads YSYEKL. CDR3 size: 16 residues. V lost 3 bases and J 3 bases, leaving 18 bases between the germline ends. CDR3 DNA sequence: TGCGCCAGCAGCCACCCCAAGGGGGGGGGAAGCTACGAGCAGTACTTC. It encodes CASSHPKGGGSYEQYF.

This clonotype was seen at least ten times. The rearrangement links TRBV7-3 to TRBJ2-6; D is unresolved. Trimming shortened V by 5 bases and J by 4 bases, and 6 bases separated the two germline ends. The CDR3 has 13 residues. Germline CDR1 is SGHTA and CDR2 is FQGTGA. The DNA of the CDR3 is TGTGCCAGCAGCCGGGCGGGGGCCAACGTCCTGACTTTC. This encodes CASSRAGANVLTF.